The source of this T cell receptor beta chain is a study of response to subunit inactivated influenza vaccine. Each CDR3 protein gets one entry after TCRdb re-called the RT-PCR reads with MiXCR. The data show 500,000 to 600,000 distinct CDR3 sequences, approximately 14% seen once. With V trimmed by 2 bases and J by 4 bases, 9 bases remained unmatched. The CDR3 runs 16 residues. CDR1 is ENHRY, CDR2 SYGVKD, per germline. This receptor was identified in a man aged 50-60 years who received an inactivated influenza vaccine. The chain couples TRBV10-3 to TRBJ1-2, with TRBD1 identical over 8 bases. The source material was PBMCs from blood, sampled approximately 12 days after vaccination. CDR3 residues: CAISEIAGGFGYGYTF. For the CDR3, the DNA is TGTGCCATCAGTGAGATAGCAGGGGGCTTTGGCTATGGCTACACCTTC.